A single sample is the source of the 9 T cell receptor beta chains below, sequenced in a study of blood T cell repertoires in COVID-19. Profiled with immunoSEQ multiplex PCR; TCRdb holds only in-frame clones, not every one. The sample gives roughly 70,000 clones, 87% of which show up once; 29% is in the top ten. Source material: peripheral blood. These receptors all stem from a woman over 75 with active or convalescent COVID-19.

This clone was seen only a few times. V gene TRBV11-3 combines with J gene TRBJ1-1; D remains unclear. The germline gives CDR1 SGHNT, CDR2 YENEEA. Trimming removed 0 bases from V and 9 bases from J, with 8 bases in between. CDR3 size: 12 residues. CDR3 in DNA: TGTGCCAGCAGCTTAGACGGACTCCAAGCTTTCTTT. It encodes CASSLDGLQAFF.

This clone turned up a few times. The V gene is TRBV7-2, the J gene TRBJ1-2; TRBD1 aligns across 8 bases. Germline V CDR1 and CDR2: SGHTA, FQGNSA. V lost 6 bases to trimming and J lost 10 bases; unmatched junction nucleotides: 13. The CDR3 extends over 14 amino acids. CDR3 in amino acids: CASSLGGWTGTYTF. CDR3 sequence (DNA): TGTGCCAGCAGTCTAGGGGGTTGGACAGGGACCTACACCTTC.

V gene TRBV2 combines with J gene TRBJ2-5; weak D call: TRBD2 (5 bases). Trimming removed 9 bases at V and 4 bases at J, with 12 bases between. CDR1 is SNHLY and CDR2 is FYNNEI in the germline V gene. CDR3 length: 12 amino acids. For the CDR3, the DNA is TGTGCCAGGCTAAGCCGGGGAGAGACCCAGTACTTC. Translating it yields CARLSRGETQYF.

This chain joins TRBV30 and TRBJ2-3; 12 bases match TRBD2. Germline lookup yields CDR1 GTSNPN and CDR2 SVGIG (reference sequence). Trimming took 1 base from V and 5 from J; bases not matched to a gene: 4. The CDR3 runs to 15 residues. The CDR3 here is CAWSGLAGAVDTQYF. DNA for the CDR3: TGTGCCTGGAGTGGACTAGCGGGGGCTGTAGATACGCAGTATTTT.

This clone was seen only a few times. This sequence joins TRBV27 and TRBJ1-1; no firm D call. This CDR3 comprises 14 residues. V lost 3 bases, J lost 3 bases, and 11 bases lay in between. Germline V gives CDR1 MNHEY, CDR2 SMNVEV (reference sequence). The CDR3 sequence is CASSLGGLDTEAFF. The CDR3, as DNA: TGTGCCAGCAGTTTGGGAGGGTTGGACACTGAAGCTTTCTTT.

V and J are TRBV30 and TRBJ2-1; TRBD1 might be the D (5 bases). V was pared by 0 bases and J by 3 bases, with 9 bases between. Per the germline V gene, CDR1 is GTSNPN and CDR2 is SVGIG (reference sequence). This CDR3 contains 14 residues. The CDR3 nucleotides are TGTGCCTGGAGTGTACCGCAGGGCTACAATGAGCAGTTCTTC. It encodes CAWSVPQGYNEQFF.

This CDR3 reads CASSHWTGPGYMNTEAFF. DNA for the CDR3: TGTGCCAGCAGCCACTGGACAGGTCCTGGGTACATGAACACTGAAGCTTTCTTT. The gene calls are TRBV21-1 and TRBJ1-1; the table assigns TRBD1, which was not confirmed against the DNA. TRBV21-1 represents a pseudogene. The CDR3 covers 18 residues.

V is TRBV9 and J is TRBJ1-1; no definite D call. CDR1 is SGDLS and CDR2 is YYNGEE in the germline V gene. CDR3 length equals 16 residues. V was pared by 4 bases and J by 7 bases, with 23 bases between. CDR3 loop: CASSIIGSRGSGEAFF. The CDR3 DNA reads as TGTGCCAGCAGCATTATAGGGTCTCGGGGTTCTGGTGAAGCTTTCTTT.

About this clone itself: One end of the junction fails to match germline, which may point to a read error. This chain links TRBV7-7 with TRBJ2-5; 12 bases are shared with TRBD2. Germline assignment: CDR1 SSHAT and CDR2 FNYEAQ (reference sequence). The CDR3 runs to 16 residues. The CDR3 nucleotides read TGTGCTAGCAGCCCTCTAGCGGGGGGGCCAAGGGAGACCCAGTACTTC. This codes for CASSPLAGGPRETQYF.